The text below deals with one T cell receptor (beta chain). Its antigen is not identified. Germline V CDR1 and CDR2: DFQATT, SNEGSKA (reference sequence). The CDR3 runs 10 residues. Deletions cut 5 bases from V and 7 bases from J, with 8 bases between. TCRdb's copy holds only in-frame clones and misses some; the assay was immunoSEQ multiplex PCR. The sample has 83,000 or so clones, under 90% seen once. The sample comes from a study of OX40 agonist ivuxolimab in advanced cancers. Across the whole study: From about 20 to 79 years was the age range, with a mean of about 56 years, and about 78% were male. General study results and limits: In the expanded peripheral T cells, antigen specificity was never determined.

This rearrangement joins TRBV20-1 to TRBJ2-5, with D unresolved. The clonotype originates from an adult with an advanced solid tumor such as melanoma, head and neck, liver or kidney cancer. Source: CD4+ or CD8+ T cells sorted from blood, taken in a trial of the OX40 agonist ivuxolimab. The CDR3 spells CSASGGTQYF. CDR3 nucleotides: TGCAGTGCTTCCGGTGGGACCCAGTACTTC.